Listed here are 20 T cell receptor beta chains from one sample, sequenced in a study of Ad26.COV2.S vaccination and SARS-CoV-2 variants. Clones were sequenced by immunoSEQ multiplex PCR, and TCRdb holds only the in-frame ones, with some missing. Here the sample spans around 300,000 clones, about 89% being singletons. The treatment was: 19 received Ad26.COV2.S at low or high dose, single or two shots; a few received placebo; per-sample allocation not given. Sampling was performed 63 days after the first vaccine or placebo injection. The specimen comprised peripheral blood, sampled in a trial of Ad26.COV2.S vaccine versus placebo. These receptors came from a person aged 18-60 years who received the Ad26.COV2.S COVID-19 vaccine or a placebo.

This clone was observed a few times. V and J are TRBV5-1 and TRBJ1-1; 10 bases fit TRBD1. V lost 4 bases and J lost 1; bases outside the gene matches: 13. The CDR3 runs 18 residues. Germline CDR1 and CDR2: SGHRS and YFSETQ. The CDR3 coding sequence is TGCGCCAGCAGCCACAAAACCGGGACAGGGGACGCGAACACTGAAGCTTTCTTT. This sequence encodes CASSHKTGTGDANTEAFF.

The chain joins TRBV6-5 to TRBJ1-6; no clear D gene. Deletions cut 8 bases from V and 6 bases from J, with 8 bases between. CDR3 length equals 12 residues. The germline V gene has CDR1 MNHEY and CDR2 SVGAGI. CDR3 sequence: CASGQTNSPLHF. In DNA, the CDR3 is TGTGCCAGCGGGCAGACTAATTCACCCCTCCACTTT.

This sequence joins TRBV4-3 and TRBJ2-1; 9 bases match TRBD2. In germline, CDR1 is LGHNA, CDR2 YSLEER. This CDR3 is built from 18 residues. V dropped 0 bases and J dropped 2; count of bases not matched to a gene: 8. DNA of the CDR3: TGCGCCAGCAGCCAAGAAGGGTCAGCGGGGGGACCCTACAATGAGCAGTTCTTC. As protein: CASSQEGSAGGPYNEQFF.

The chain recombines TRBV29-1 with TRBJ2-1; TRBD2 agrees at 12 bases. CDR1 is SQVTM, CDR2 ANQGSEA, per germline. V was clipped by 3 bases and J by 7 bases; unmatched bases: 22. This CDR3 comprises 20 residues. The CDR3 DNA follows: TGCAGCGTTGACTCCCCTCGGGGGATCTCTAGCGGGAGGGGTAGAAATGAGCAGTTCTTC. This codes for CSVDSPRGISSGRGRNEQFF.

CDR3 residues: CASSSPRQGGYYGYTF. CDR3 sequence (DNA): TGTGCCAGCAGCTCGCCCAGACAGGGCGGATACTATGGCTACACCTTC. The chain joins TRBV9 to TRBJ1-2; 7 bases match TRBD1. From germline, CDR1 is SGDLS and CDR2 YYNGEE. The V and J ends lost 4 bases and 3 bases, in that order; junction bases with no gene match: 12. This CDR3 is built from 16 residues. Combining the CDR3 with reference TRBV9 and TRBJ1-2 gives the whole variable domain DSGVTQTPKHLITATGQRVTLRCSPRSGDLSVYWYQQSLDQGLQFLIQYYNGEERAKGNILERFSAQQFPDLHSELNLSSLELGDSALYFCASSSPRQGGYYGYTFGSGTRLTVV.

This chain connects TRBV19 to TRBJ2-1; the match to TRBD2 covers 8 bases. Germline V gives CDR1 LNHDA, CDR2 SQIVND (reference sequence). The CDR3 contains 17 residues. V shed 10 bases, J shed 0 bases, and the junction held 14 bases outside the gene matches. Here the CDR3 DNA reads TGTGCCACCGGACTAGCCCCGGGGGAGAGCTCCTACAATGAGCAGTTCTTC. It specifies CATGLAPGESSYNEQFF.

This clone was detected once. The J gene is TRBJ2-3, the V gene TRBV7-9, with TRBD2 matching over 11 bases. Germline V gene data show CDR1 as SEHNR and CDR2 as FQNEAQ (reference sequence). V gave up 2 bases and J gave up 8 bases; unmatched junction bases: 6. The CDR3 contains 15 residues. The CDR3 sequence: CASSLTSGGGGTQYF. CDR3 nucleotide sequence: TGTGCCAGCAGCTTAACTAGCGGGGGCGGAGGTACGCAGTATTTT.

The rearrangement links TRBV10-3 to TRBJ1-1; TRBD1 is a possible D gene (5 bases). This CDR3 has 13 amino acids. Germline V gene sequence: CDR1 ENHRY, CDR2 SYGVKD. V gave up 4 bases and J gave up 3 bases, with 9 bases separating them. CDR3 region: CAISVGGDTEAFF. The CDR3 coding sequence is TGTGCCATCAGTGTGGGAGGGGACACTGAAGCTTTCTTT.

The chain has TRBV29-1 and TRBJ2-3, with D maybe TRBD1 (5 bases). V was pared by 4 bases and J by 6 bases, with 11 bases between. The germline gives CDR1 SQVTM, CDR2 ANQGSEA. The CDR3 spans 12 residues. CDR3 protein: CSVVRVEDTQYF. DNA of the CDR3: TGCAGCGTTGTCAGGGTTGAGGATACGCAGTATTTT.

As regards this clone: The same CDR3 arises from other DNA sequences in this sample as well. The chain joins TRBV7-9 to TRBJ1-1, with D hard to call. The germline V and J ends were trimmed by 0 bases and 0 bases, with 2 bases remaining between them. This CDR3 is built from 13 residues. In germline, CDR1 is SEHNR, CDR2 FQNEAQ (reference sequence). Here the CDR3 reads CASSLALNTEAFF. The CDR3, as DNA: TGTGCCAGCAGCTTAGCCCTGAACACTGAAGCTTTCTTT.

The J gene is TRBJ1-4, the V gene TRBV16; TRBD1 might be the D (5 bases). CDR3 size: 18 residues. V was clipped by 2 bases and J by 1 base, with 17 bases between them. Germline-derived CDR1 and CDR2 are KGHSY and FQNENV. CDR3 bases: TGTGCCAGCAGCCAAACGGGACGGGGCTCCCAAACTAATGAAAAACTGTTTTTT. This sequence encodes CASSQTGRGSQTNEKLFF.

V is TRBV28 and J is TRBJ2-7; 9 nucleotides align to TRBD1. This CDR3 is 15 amino acids long. Germline CDR1 MDHEN, CDR2 SYDVKM. J lost 0 bases, V lost 7 bases, and 7 bases had no gene match. The CDR3 sequence is CASKLQGAASYEQYF. CDR3 nucleotides: TGTGCCAGCAAACTACAGGGGGCGGCCTCCTACGAGCAGTACTTC.

This clone was seen once. The V and J genes are TRBV7-2 and TRBJ1-2; no definite D call. Trimming pared 5 bases from V and 8 bases from J, leaving 18 bases between. Germline V gene sequence: CDR1 SGHTA, CDR2 FQGNSA. This CDR3 is built from 14 residues. CDR3 nucleotides: TGTGCCAGCAGCCCCACCCCCGGGGTGGGGGGCTACACCTTC. Translation: CASSPTPGVGGYTF.

The chain joins TRBV12-5 to TRBJ2-2; D ambiguous. CDR1 and CDR2 from the germline V gene are LGHNT and FRNRAP. V was trimmed by 4 bases and J by 2 bases, leaving 5 bases between them. The CDR3 has 13 residues. CDR3 sequence reads: CASGSPNTGELFF. The CDR3 DNA is TGTGCTAGTGGTTCGCCTAACACCGGGGAGCTGTTTTTT.

The CDR3 is CSVESSASGSYEQYF. For the CDR3, the DNA is TGCAGCGTTGAAAGTTCGGCTAGCGGGAGCTACGAGCAGTACTTC. The V gene is TRBV29-1, the J gene TRBJ2-7, with TRBD2 matching over 10 bases. J lost 3 bases, V lost 2 bases, and 7 bases had no gene match. The CDR3 totals 15 residues. Germline CDR1 SQVTM, CDR2 ANQGSEA.

The DNA for the CDR3 is TGTGCCAGCAGCCAAGGACTTTGGGACACCTCCTATGGCTACACCTTC. It yields the protein CASSQGLWDTSYGYTF. The rearrangement uses TRBV14 and TRBJ1-2; D perhaps matches TRBD1 (6 bases). The CDR3 totals 16 residues. Trimming shortened V by 1 base and J by 4 bases, and 16 bases separated the two germline ends. Per the germline V gene, CDR1 is SGHDN and CDR2 is FVKESK.

This chain connects TRBV18 to TRBJ2-1, with D possibly called TRBD1 or TRBD2 (7 bases each). This CDR3 is 15 amino acids long. Per germline, CDR1 KGHSH and CDR2 LQKENI. The V gene lost 4 bases and the J gene lost 6 bases, with 16 bases spanning the gap. The CDR3 is CASSLVPRGGNEQFF. The CDR3 DNA follows: TGTGCCAGCTCACTCGTACCCAGGGGGGGCAATGAGCAGTTCTTC.

The gene calls are TRBV6-1 and TRBJ2-3; 11 nucleotides align to TRBD2. The CDR3 is 16 amino acids. Germline V CDR1 and CDR2: MNHNS, SASEGT. Trimming took 4 bases from V and 4 from J; bases not matched to a gene: 7. CDR3 amino acids: CASSALAGGRADTQYF. The CDR3 DNA reads as TGTGCCAGCAGTGCGTTAGCGGGGGGGCGGGCAGATACGCAGTATTTT.

The chain joins TRBV3-1 (or the pseudogene TRBV3-2) to TRBJ2-3, with 7 bases matching TRBD1. CDR1 and CDR2 (germline): LGHDT, YNNKEL (reference sequence). This CDR3 region has 16 residues. Trimming removed 2 bases from V and 1 base from J; junction bases left unmatched: 6. Written as DNA, the CDR3 is TGTGCCAGCAGCCAAATAAAGGGGACAGGCACAGATACGCAGTATTTT. Its protein is CASSQIKGTGTDTQYF.

The V and J genes are TRBV6-6 and TRBJ1-2; D gene ambiguous. CDR3 length equals 14 residues. Germline-derived CDR1 and CDR2 are MNHNY and SVGAGI (reference sequence). V dropped 2 bases and J dropped 4 bases, with 11 bases sitting between them. The CDR3 DNA reads as TGTGCCAGCAGTTACGGTGAAGTGGGCTATGGCTACACCTTC. Residues: CASSYGEVGYGYTF.